A single sample is the source of the 20 T cell receptor beta chains below, sequenced in a study of blood T cell repertoires in COVID-19. This table comes from immunoSEQ multiplex PCR, and its TCRdb copy is limited to in-frame clones, with some not included. The sample holds hundreds of thousands of clones, around 79% seen once. Sequencing input: peripheral blood. Receptors originate from a woman at least 80 years old with acute or convalescent COVID-19.

The chain is built from TRBV6-1 and TRBJ1-5, with D tentatively TRBD1 (6 bases). This CDR3 has 17 residues. Germline loops: CDR1 MNHNS, CDR2 SASEGT. The ends were cut back, 1 base at V and 2 bases at J, with 15 bases in the middle. The CDR3 here is CASSEGGGSLGNQPQHF. The CDR3 DNA reads TGTGCCAGCAGTGAAGGAGGGGGTTCTTTGGGCAATCAGCCCCAGCATTTT.

J is TRBJ2-7 and V is TRBV5-1; no firm D call. Germline CDR1 SGHRS, CDR2 YFSETQ. This CDR3 has 14 amino acids. Trimming removed 1 base from V and 1 base from J, with 9 bases in between. The CDR3 loop is CASSLNGFSYEQYF. DNA of the CDR3: TGCGCCAGCAGCTTGAATGGCTTTTCCTACGAGCAGTACTTC.

This sequence joins TRBV13 and TRBJ1-2; 8 positions agree with TRBD1. Germline assignment: CDR1 PRHDT and CDR2 FYEKMQ (reference sequence). V dropped 5 bases and J dropped 4; count of bases not matched to a gene: 9. The CDR3 length is 15 residues. The DNA of the CDR3 is TGTGCCAGCAGCCAGGGACAGGAGAGGACCTATGGCTACACCTTC. This gives the protein CASSQGQERTYGYTF.

For this clone: Given a much more abundant clone one base away, this may be a read error. The same CDR3 is also encoded by other DNA sequences in this sample. The rearrangement joins TRBV9 to TRBJ2-7; D may be TRBD1 (7 bases). The CDR3 is made up of 14 amino acids. Germline V CDR1 and CDR2: SGDLS, YYNGEE. The CDR3: CASTPGDSQDEQYF. DNA of the CDR3: TGTGCCAGCACCCCGGGGGACAGCCAAGACGAGCAGTATTTC. The full variable domain, in which reference TRBV9 and TRBJ2-7 provide the parts outside the CDR3, is DSGVTQTPKHLITATGQRVTLRCSPRSGDLSVYWYQQSLDQGLQFLIQYYNGEERAKGNILERFSAQQFPDLHSELNLSSLELGDSALYFCASTPGDSQDEQYFGPGTRLTVT.

V is TRBV27 and J is TRBJ2-3; 9 bases align to TRBD2. V lost 7 bases, J lost 1 base, and 9 bases stayed unmatched. The germline CDR1 and CDR2 sequences are MNHEY and SMNVEV (reference sequence). This CDR3 has 16 amino acids. The CDR3 spells CASKARLAERTDTQYF. The CDR3 DNA sequence: TGTGCCAGCAAGGCGAGACTAGCGGAACGCACAGATACGCAGTATTTT.

The V and J genes are TRBV2 and TRBJ2-5; no clear D. Germline V gives CDR1 SNHLY, CDR2 FYNNEI. The CDR3 spans 13 residues. The germline V and J ends were trimmed by 6 bases and 7 bases, with 15 bases remaining between them. The CDR3 DNA reads TGTGCCAGCAGCCGCCCCTTAGCCGGGACCCAGTACTTC. This sequence encodes CASSRPLAGTQYF. Based on the CDR3 plus reference TRBV2 and TRBJ2-5, the full variable domain is EPEVTQTPSHQVTQMGQEVILRCVPISNHLYFYWYRQILGQKVEFLVSFYNNEISEKSEIFDDQFSVERPDGSNFTLKIRSTKLEDSAMYFCASSRPLAGTQYFGPGTRLLVL.

This chain links TRBV5-1 with TRBJ1-2; D remains ambiguous. CDR1 SGHRS and CDR2 YFSETQ come from the germline V gene. CDR3 length: 15 amino acids. V was clipped by 4 bases and J by 3 bases, with 16 bases between them. The CDR3 sequence: CASSDSSPPYYGYTF. The CDR3 DNA reads as TGCGCCAGCAGCGACTCGTCACCACCGTACTATGGCTACACCTTC.

This clone came up a few times. The chain has TRBV19 and TRBJ1-5, with TRBD1 identical over 7 bases. This CDR3 has 12 residues. V was pared by 9 bases and J by 6 bases, with 5 bases of the junction left unmatched. Germline CDR1 is LNHDA and CDR2 is SQIVND (reference sequence). Written as DNA, the CDR3 is TGTGCCAGGGTTGACAGGGCTCAGCCCCAGCATTTT. This sequence encodes CARVDRAQPQHF.

The chain carries TRBV7-9 and TRBJ1-2, with 11 bases that match TRBD1. Per germline, CDR1 SEHNR and CDR2 FQNEAQ (reference sequence). This CDR3 region has 15 residues. Germline trimming cut 5 bases from V and 7 bases from J; bases unmatched to any gene: 9. The CDR3 DNA follows: TGTGCCAGCAGCCGGACAGGGGGCTCTCTCAGTGGCTACACCTTC. Its protein product is CASSRTGGSLSGYTF.

V gene TRBV5-1 combines with J gene TRBJ2-3, with 8 bases lining up with TRBD2. Germline CDR1 and CDR2: SGHRS and YFSETQ. The CDR3 is 17 amino acids. V lost 4 bases, J lost 1 base, and 11 bases stayed unmatched. CDR3 DNA: TGCGCCAGCAGCCCCCCGTTAGCGGGGAGCGGCACAGATACGCAGTATTTT. This translates into CASSPPLAGSGTDTQYF.

The chain links TRBV20-1 to TRBJ2-5; a weak D match, TRBD2 (6 bases). The V end was cut by 3 bases, the J end by 4 bases, with 15 bases between. The CDR3 spans 14 residues. Looked up from germline, CDR1 is DFQATT and CDR2 is SNEGSKA (reference sequence). For the CDR3, the DNA is TGCAGTGCTAGTCTCGGGGGTGGCGGAGAGACCCAGTACTTC. Protein: CSASLGGGGETQYF.

This chain links TRBV12-5 with TRBJ1-6; TRBD1 matches 7 bases. Germline lookup yields CDR1 LGHNT and CDR2 FRNRAP. The V gene end was trimmed by 7 bases and the J gene end by 7 bases; junction bases not matched to a gene: 7. This CDR3 spans 14 amino acids. DNA of the CDR3: TGTGCTAGTGCCAGGGACAGCCTAAATTCACCCCTCCACTTT. Its protein product is CASARDSLNSPLHF.

The chain uses TRBV5-1 and TRBJ2-7, with TRBD2 identical over 9 bases. J gave up 0 bases and V 1 base, and 5 bases lay outside the gene matches. From germline, CDR1 is SGHRS and CDR2 YFSETQ. The CDR3 runs 16 residues. Here the CDR3 reads CASSLTSGRSSYEQYF. CDR3 bases: TGCGCCAGCAGCTTGACAAGCGGGAGGTCCTCCTACGAGCAGTACTTC.

V gene TRBV6-5 combines with J gene TRBJ1-2, with D possibly matching TRBD1 (5 bases). Germline CDR1 is MNHEY and CDR2 is SVGAGI. With 7 bases removed from V and 4 bases from J, the gap between germline ends came to 13 bases. CDR3 length: 13 amino acids. The DNA for the CDR3 is TGTGCCAGCACCAGGGCAGGGTCCTATGGCTACACCTTC. Protein sequence: CASTRAGSYGYTF.

The CDR3 protein is CASSQDGTGNQPQHF. The CDR3, as DNA: TGTGCCAGCAGCCAAGACGGGACAGGGAATCAGCCCCAGCATTTT. The chain uses TRBV7-9 and TRBJ1-5; TRBD1 agrees at 9 bases. The CDR3 is 15 residues long. J lost 4 bases, V lost 5 bases, and 6 bases had no gene match. Germline lookup yields CDR1 SEHNR and CDR2 FQNEAQ (reference sequence).

The V call is TRBV19, the J call TRBJ2-1, with 7 bases lining up with TRBD2. V trimming: 6 bases; J trimming: 4 bases; junction bases outside the gene matches: 6. Germline-derived CDR1 and CDR2 are LNHDA and SQIVND (reference sequence). This CDR3 is 14 amino acids long. The chain's CDR3 is CASSRTSLYNEQFF. CDR3 DNA sequence: TGTGCCAGTAGCCGGACTAGTTTGTACAATGAGCAGTTCTTC.

This clone was recorded only once. J is TRBJ1-6 and V is TRBV5-4, with a possible D match to TRBD1 (5 bases). This CDR3 has 13 residues. V was clipped by 4 bases and J by 10 bases, with 12 bases between them. Germline-derived CDR1 and CDR2 are SGHNT and YYREEE (reference sequence). CDR3 nucleotide sequence: TGTGCCAGCAGCCAGGACGGGGGATCACCCCTCCACTTT. Protein sequence: CASSQDGGSPLHF.

J is TRBJ1-1 and V is TRBV21-1; the table calls TRBD1, which could not be checked here. TRBV21-1 is reported as a pseudogene. The CDR3 runs 16 residues. This CDR3 is CASSKQKNREHTEAFF. In DNA, the CDR3 is TGTGCCAGCAGCAAACAGAAAAACAGGGAACACACTGAAGCTTTCTTT.

The genes are TRBV6-7 and TRBJ2-7; 14 nucleotides agree with TRBD2. TRBV6-7 is an ORF for which the function is uncertain. This CDR3 is built from 17 residues. J was trimmed by 4 bases and V by 3 bases; bases with no gene match: 8. Written as DNA, the CDR3 is TGTGCCAGCAGTTATCCTGGACTAGCGGGAGGTCGTTACGAGCAGTACTTC. It is translated as CASSYPGLAGGRYEQYF.

This clone was counted once. The chain couples TRBV11-2 to TRBJ2-3; 10 positions agree with TRBD2. J lost 1 base, V lost 3 bases, and 7 bases had no gene match. CDR3 length: 17 residues. Germline values: CDR1 SGHAT, CDR2 FQNNGV. The CDR3 here is CASSFPAGGPRTDTQYF. The CDR3 DNA sequence: TGTGCCAGCAGCTTTCCAGCGGGGGGGCCGCGCACAGATACGCAGTATTTT.